This T cell receptor beta chain was identified in a study of shared clonotypes between healthy human individuals. The method was immunoSEQ multiplex PCR; TCRdb's version includes in-frame clones alone and lacks a portion of them. The sample contains hundreds of thousands of clones, roughly 96% of which appear only once. V gave up 6 bases and J gave up 1 base; unmatched junction bases: 4. The CDR3 is made up of 15 amino acids. Germline V CDR1 and CDR2: MNHNS, SASEGT. Terminally differentiated effector memory CD45RA+ cells were left out of the naive CD8 fraction, which was CD45RO-negative and positively selected for CCR7.

The clonotype comes from a man aged 25 to 40 in good health. The rearrangement uses TRBV6-1 and TRBJ2-1; 9 bases map to TRBD1. Sequencing was carried out using naive CD8+ T cells sorted from blood. CDR3 coding DNA: TGTGCCAGCAGAACCGGGACAGGGTCCTACAATGAGCAGTTCTTC. Translated: CASRTGTGSYNEQFF.